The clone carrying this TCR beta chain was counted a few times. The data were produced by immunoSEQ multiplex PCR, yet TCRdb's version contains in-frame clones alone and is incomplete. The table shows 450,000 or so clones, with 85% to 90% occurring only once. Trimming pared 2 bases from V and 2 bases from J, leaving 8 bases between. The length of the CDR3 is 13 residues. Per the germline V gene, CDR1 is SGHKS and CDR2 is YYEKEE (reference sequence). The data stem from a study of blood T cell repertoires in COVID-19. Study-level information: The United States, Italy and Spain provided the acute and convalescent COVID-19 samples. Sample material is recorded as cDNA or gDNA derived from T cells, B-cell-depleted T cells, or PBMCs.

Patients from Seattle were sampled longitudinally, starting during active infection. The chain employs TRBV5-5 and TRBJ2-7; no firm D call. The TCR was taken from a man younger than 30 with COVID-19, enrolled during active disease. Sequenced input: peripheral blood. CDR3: CASSFDKPYEQYF. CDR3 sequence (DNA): TGTGCCAGCAGCTTCGACAAACCCTACGAGCAGTACTTC.